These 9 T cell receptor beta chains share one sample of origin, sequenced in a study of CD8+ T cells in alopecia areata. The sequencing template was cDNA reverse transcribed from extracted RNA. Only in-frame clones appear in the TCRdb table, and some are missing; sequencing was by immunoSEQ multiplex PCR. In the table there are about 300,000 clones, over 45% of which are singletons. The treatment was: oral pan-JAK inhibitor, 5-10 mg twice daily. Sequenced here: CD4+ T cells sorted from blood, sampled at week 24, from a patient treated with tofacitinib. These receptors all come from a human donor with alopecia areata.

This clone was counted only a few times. The CDR3 is CASSATMGHETQYF. CDR3 sequence (DNA): TGTGCCAGCAGCGCCACTATGGGGCACGAGACCCAGTACTTC. V is TRBV9 and J is TRBJ2-5, with D possibly matching TRBD1 (5 bases). This CDR3 has 14 residues. With 3 bases removed from V and 5 bases from J, the gap between germline ends came to 14 bases. Germline lookup yields CDR1 SGDLS and CDR2 YYNGEE.

For the CDR3, the DNA is TGTGCCTGGAGTGGGGGACAGACATTCCAGCCCCAGCATTTT. The encoded protein is CAWSGGQTFQPQHF. This sequence joins TRBV30 and TRBJ1-5; 7 nucleotides match TRBD1. The CDR3 consists of 14 residues. Germline V gene sequence: CDR1 GTSNPN, CDR2 SVGIG (reference sequence). The trim removed 1 base at V and 7 bases at J, leaving 7 bases unmatched.

The CDR3 nucleotides read TGCGCCAGCAGCTTGGCCCGAGGACTAGCGGGAACAGATACGCAGTATTTT. This gives the protein CASSLARGLAGTDTQYF. This chain uses TRBV5-1 with TRBJ2-3; 12 bases match TRBD2. The ends lost 0 bases at V and 3 bases at J; junction bases unmatched: 5. Germline V CDR1 and CDR2: SGHRS, YFSETQ. The CDR3 has 17 residues.

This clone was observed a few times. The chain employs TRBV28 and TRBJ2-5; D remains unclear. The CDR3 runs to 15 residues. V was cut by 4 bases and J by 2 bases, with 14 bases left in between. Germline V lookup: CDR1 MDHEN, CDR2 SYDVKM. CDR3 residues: CASSSEPARQETQYF. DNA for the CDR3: TGTGCCAGCAGTTCGGAGCCGGCAAGACAAGAGACCCAGTACTTC.

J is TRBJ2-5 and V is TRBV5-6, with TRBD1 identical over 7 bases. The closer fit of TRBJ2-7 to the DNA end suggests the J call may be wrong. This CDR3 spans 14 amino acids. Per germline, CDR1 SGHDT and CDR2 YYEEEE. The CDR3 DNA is TGTGCCAGCAGGAGAACAGGGGCCCGGTACGAGCAGTACTTC. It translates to CASRRTGARYEQYF.

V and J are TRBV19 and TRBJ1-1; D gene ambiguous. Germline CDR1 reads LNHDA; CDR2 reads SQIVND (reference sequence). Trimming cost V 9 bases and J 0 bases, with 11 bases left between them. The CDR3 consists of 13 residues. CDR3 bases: TGTGCCAGCCGACTCATCATGAACACTGAAGCTTTCTTT. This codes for CASRLIMNTEAFF.

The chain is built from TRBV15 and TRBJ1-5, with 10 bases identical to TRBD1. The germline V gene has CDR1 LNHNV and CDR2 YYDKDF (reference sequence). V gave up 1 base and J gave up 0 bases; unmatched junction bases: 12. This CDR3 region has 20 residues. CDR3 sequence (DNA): TGTGCCACCAGCAGAGTTACCTTGGGGAGGGACAGGGGTAGCAATCAGCCCCAGCATTTT. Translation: CATSRVTLGRDRGSNQPQHF.

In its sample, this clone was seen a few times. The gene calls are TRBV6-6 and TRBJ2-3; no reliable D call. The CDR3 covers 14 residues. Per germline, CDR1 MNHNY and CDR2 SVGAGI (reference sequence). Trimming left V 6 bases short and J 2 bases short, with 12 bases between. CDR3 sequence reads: CASRWAEPTDTQYF. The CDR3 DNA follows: TGTGCCAGCAGATGGGCCGAACCCACAGATACGCAGTATTTT.

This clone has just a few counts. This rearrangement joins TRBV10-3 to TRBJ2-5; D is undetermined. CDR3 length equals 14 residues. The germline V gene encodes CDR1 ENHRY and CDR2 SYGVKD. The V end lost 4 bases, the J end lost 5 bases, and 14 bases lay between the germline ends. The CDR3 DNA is TGTGCCATCAGTGGACGTGCGACCGGGGAGACCCAGTACTTC. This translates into CAISGRATGETQYF.